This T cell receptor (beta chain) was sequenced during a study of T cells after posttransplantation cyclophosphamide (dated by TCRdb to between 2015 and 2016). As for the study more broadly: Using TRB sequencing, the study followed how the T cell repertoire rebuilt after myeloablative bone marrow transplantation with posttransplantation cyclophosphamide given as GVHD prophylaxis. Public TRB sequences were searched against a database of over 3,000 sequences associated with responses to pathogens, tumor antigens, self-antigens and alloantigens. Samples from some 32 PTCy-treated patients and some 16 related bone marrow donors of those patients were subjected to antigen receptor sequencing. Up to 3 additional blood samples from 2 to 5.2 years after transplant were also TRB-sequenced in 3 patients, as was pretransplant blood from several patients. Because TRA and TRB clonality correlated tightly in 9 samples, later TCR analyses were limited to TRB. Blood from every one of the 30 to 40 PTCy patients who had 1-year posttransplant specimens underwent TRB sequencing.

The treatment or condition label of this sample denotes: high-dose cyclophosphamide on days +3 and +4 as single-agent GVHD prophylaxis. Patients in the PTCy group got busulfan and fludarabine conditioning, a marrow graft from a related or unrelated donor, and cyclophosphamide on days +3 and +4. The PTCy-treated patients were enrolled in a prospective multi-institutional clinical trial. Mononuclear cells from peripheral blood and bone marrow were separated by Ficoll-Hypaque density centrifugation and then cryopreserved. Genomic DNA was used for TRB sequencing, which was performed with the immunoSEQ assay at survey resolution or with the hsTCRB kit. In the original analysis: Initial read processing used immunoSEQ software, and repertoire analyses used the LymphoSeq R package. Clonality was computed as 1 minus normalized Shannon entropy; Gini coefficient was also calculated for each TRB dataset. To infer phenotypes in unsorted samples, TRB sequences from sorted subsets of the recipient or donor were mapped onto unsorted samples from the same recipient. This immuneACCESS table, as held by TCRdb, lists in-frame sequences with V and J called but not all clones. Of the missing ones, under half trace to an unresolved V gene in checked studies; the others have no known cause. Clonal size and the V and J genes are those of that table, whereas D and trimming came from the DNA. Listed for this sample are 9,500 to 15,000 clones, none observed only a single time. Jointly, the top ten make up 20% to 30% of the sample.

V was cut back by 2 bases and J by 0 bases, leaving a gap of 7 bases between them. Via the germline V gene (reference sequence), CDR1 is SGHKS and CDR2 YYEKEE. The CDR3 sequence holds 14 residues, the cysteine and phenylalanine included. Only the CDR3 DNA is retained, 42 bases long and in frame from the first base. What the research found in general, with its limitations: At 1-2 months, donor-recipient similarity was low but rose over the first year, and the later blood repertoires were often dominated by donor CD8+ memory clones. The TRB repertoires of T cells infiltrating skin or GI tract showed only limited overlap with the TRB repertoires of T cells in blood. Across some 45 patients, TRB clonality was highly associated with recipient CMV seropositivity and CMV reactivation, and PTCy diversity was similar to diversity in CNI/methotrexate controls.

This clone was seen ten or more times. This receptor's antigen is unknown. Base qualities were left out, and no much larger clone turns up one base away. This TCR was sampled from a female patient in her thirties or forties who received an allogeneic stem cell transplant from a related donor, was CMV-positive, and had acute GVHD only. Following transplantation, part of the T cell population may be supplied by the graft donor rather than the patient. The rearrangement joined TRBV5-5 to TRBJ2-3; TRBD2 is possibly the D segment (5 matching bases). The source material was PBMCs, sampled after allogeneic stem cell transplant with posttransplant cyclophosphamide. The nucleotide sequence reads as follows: TGTGCCAGCAGCTTCGGGGTTAGCACAGATACGCAGTATTTT. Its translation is CASSFGVSTDTQYF.